This T cell receptor beta chain comes out of a study of shared clonotypes between healthy human individuals. TCRdb's table, derived via immunoSEQ multiplex PCR, lists solely in-frame clones and lacks some. This table holds some 2 million clones, 95% found once. The study's findings and limits: There were few donors, and this limited the genetic and exposure-history diversity represented.

A remark on this clone: The antigen remains undetermined.

This CDR3 region has 21 residues. The TCR was taken from a man between 18 and 35 years old in good health. The sequenced material came from naive CD4+ T cells sorted from blood. The subset: CD45RA+ positively selected. The V gene is TRBV12-2, the J gene TRBJ2-4; the DNA was not used to check the table's D call, TRBD1. TRBV12-2 counts as a pseudogene. CDR3 loop: CASRLPPEWRRHLLAKNIQYF. The CDR3 region has the DNA TGTGCAAGTCGCCTACCCCCCGAGTGGCGCAGACATTTACTAGCCAAAAACATTCAGTACTTC.